This is a list of T cell receptor beta chains from one sample in a study of OX40 agonist ivuxolimab in advanced cancers. Sequencing used immunoSEQ multiplex PCR; TCRdb keeps in-frame clones, though not all of them. The sample yields around 65,000 clones, about 92% seen once. Here the sequenced sample was CD4+ or CD8+ T cells sorted from blood, taken in a trial of the OX40 agonist ivuxolimab. Every receptor here comes from an adult with an advanced solid tumor such as melanoma, head and neck, liver or kidney cancer. Each CDR3 is given with its conserved first and last residue. The order of the fields is V gene, D gene, J gene, clone size, CDR3 DNA, CDR3 protein. D genes are given only for firm matches. Only part of the rows carry a size: once, few, many, or a class if the clone is expanded.

v_gene: TRBV6-6; d_gene: NA; j_gene: TRBJ2-3; abundance: NA; CDR3nt: TGTGCCAGCATGGACCCGTCACTAACTAGCACAGATACGCAGTATTTT; CDR3aa: CASMDPSLTSTDTQYF
v_gene: TRBV30; d_gene: TRBD1; j_gene: TRBJ2-7; abundance: NA; CDR3nt: TGTGCCTGGAGCAGGGGACAGGGTGTCTACGAGCAGTACTTC; CDR3aa: CAWSRGQGVYEQYF
v_gene: TRBV19; d_gene: NA; j_gene: TRBJ2-3; abundance: NA; CDR3nt: TGTGCCAGCGGGGGATCAGATACGCAGTATTTT; CDR3aa: CASGGSDTQYF
v_gene: TRBV6-1; d_gene: TRBD1; j_gene: TRBJ1-5; abundance: NA; CDR3nt: TGTGCCAGCAGTGAAAGGCCGACAGGGGGACACAATCAGCCCCAGCATTTT; CDR3aa: CASSERPTGGHNQPQHF
v_gene: TRBV6-5; d_gene: NA; j_gene: TRBJ1-2; abundance: few; CDR3nt: TGTGCCAGCAGTTACAGGTCCCAGAGTCCCTATGGCTACACCTTC; CDR3aa: CASSYRSQSPYGYTF
v_gene: TRBV2; d_gene: NA; j_gene: TRBJ2-6; abundance: NA; CDR3nt: TGTGCCAGCAGTGTAAAATATTTTGGCGTGGTGGAATCCTCTGGGGCCAACGTCCTGACTTTC; CDR3aa: CASSVKYFGVVESSGANVLTF
v_gene: TRBV2; d_gene: NA; j_gene: TRBJ1-2; abundance: NA; CDR3nt: TGTGCCAGCAGAGGGACCGCAATAAATGGCTACACCTTC; CDR3aa: CASRGTAINGYTF
v_gene: TRBV4-1; d_gene: TRBD2; j_gene: TRBJ2-5; abundance: NA; CDR3nt: TGCGCCAGCAGCCAAGATCGCGGGAGGGCCGGAGAGACCCAGTACTTC; CDR3aa: CASSQDRGRAGETQYF
v_gene: TRBV5-1; d_gene: TRBD1; j_gene: TRBJ2-1; abundance: NA; CDR3nt: TGCGCCAGCAGCTTGGAGAGAAGGGGGCTGGGGCAGTTCTTC; CDR3aa: CASSLERRGLGQFF
v_gene: TRBV7-8; d_gene: NA; j_gene: TRBJ2-6; abundance: NA; CDR3nt: TGTGCCAGCAGCTCGCTCGAGGGGGCCAACGTCCTGACTTTC; CDR3aa: CASSSLEGANVLTF
v_gene: TRBV18; d_gene: NA; j_gene: TRBJ2-6; abundance: NA; CDR3nt: TGTGCCAGCCGGGCGGGAACTGGGGCCAACGTCCTGACTTTC; CDR3aa: CASRAGTGANVLTF
v_gene: TRBV14; d_gene: TRBD1; j_gene: TRBJ2-4; abundance: NA; CDR3nt: TGTGCCAGCAGCCAAGATCGAGTAGACAGGGGTTGGGCCAAAAACATTCAGTACTTC; CDR3aa: CASSQDRVDRGWAKNIQYF
v_gene: TRBV10-3; d_gene: TRBD2; j_gene: TRBJ2-3; abundance: NA; CDR3nt: TGTGCCATCAGCGTCCAGGGTGGACTAGCGAGCACAGATACGCAGTATTTT; CDR3aa: CAISVQGGLASTDTQYF
v_gene: TRBV6-6; d_gene: TRBD1; j_gene: TRBJ1-1; abundance: NA; CDR3nt: TGTGCCAGCAGTTTGGACAGGGTGGGGGTGAACACTGAAGCTTTCTTT; CDR3aa: CASSLDRVGVNTEAFF
v_gene: TRBV19; d_gene: TRBD2; j_gene: TRBJ2-1; abundance: NA; CDR3nt: TGTGCCAGTAACCCTAGCGGGGGGGCCGTCAATGAGCAGTTCTTC; CDR3aa: CASNPSGGAVNEQFF
v_gene: TRBV6-6; d_gene: NA; j_gene: TRBJ1-1; abundance: NA; CDR3nt: TGTGCCAGCTGGGCCTCACTCCTAAACACTGAAGCTTTCTTT; CDR3aa: CASWASLLNTEAFF
v_gene: TRBV30; d_gene: NA; j_gene: TRBJ2-3; abundance: NA; CDR3nt: TGTGCCTGGAAGCTTTCGGGGGCAGATACGCAGTATTTT; CDR3aa: CAWKLSGADTQYF
v_gene: TRBV9; d_gene: NA; j_gene: TRBJ1-6; abundance: NA; CDR3nt: TGTGCCAGCAGCGTAGGGGTAAGTTCACCCCTCCACTTT; CDR3aa: CASSVGVSSPLHF
v_gene: TRBV27; d_gene: NA; j_gene: TRBJ2-2; abundance: NA; CDR3nt: TGTGCCAGCAAACGACAGAGCCAGAACACCGGGGAGCTGTTTTTT; CDR3aa: CASKRQSQNTGELFF
v_gene: TRBV18; d_gene: NA; j_gene: TRBJ2-1; abundance: NA; CDR3nt: TGTGCCAGCTCAGCGGGGGGACAGGTCGGATACAATGAGCAGTTCTTC; CDR3aa: CASSAGGQVGYNEQFF
v_gene: TRBV25-1; d_gene: NA; j_gene: TRBJ1-2; abundance: NA; CDR3nt: TGTGCCAGCAGTGGGGACACCAACGTTGGTGGCTACACCTTC; CDR3aa: CASSGDTNVGGYTF
v_gene: TRBV12-5; d_gene: TRBD2; j_gene: TRBJ2-1; abundance: NA; CDR3nt: TGTGCTAGTGGCCCGGGAGCGGGGGTCTACAATGAGCAGTTCTTC; CDR3aa: CASGPGAGVYNEQFF
v_gene: TRBV7-6; d_gene: NA; j_gene: TRBJ2-3; abundance: NA; CDR3nt: TGTGCCAGCAGCTTAGGAGCGACAGGCTTGGCGGATACGCAGTATTTT; CDR3aa: CASSLGATGLADTQYF
v_gene: TRBV2; d_gene: NA; j_gene: TRBJ2-3; abundance: NA; CDR3nt: TGTGCCAGCTCCGACCCAGTTAGGGGCTGGGAGGACACAGATACGCAGTATTTT; CDR3aa: CASSDPVRGWEDTDTQYF
v_gene: TRBV19; d_gene: NA; j_gene: TRBJ2-1; abundance: once; CDR3nt: TGTGCCAGTAGTATAGGTCTGGAGACCTACAATGAGCAGTTCTTC; CDR3aa: CASSIGLETYNEQFF
v_gene: TRBV2; d_gene: NA; j_gene: TRBJ2-4; abundance: NA; CDR3nt: TGTGCCAGCAGTGCGGGCAGGGGCGCCAAAAACATTCAGTACTTC; CDR3aa: CASSAGRGAKNIQYF
v_gene: TRBV27; d_gene: NA; j_gene: TRBJ2-3; abundance: NA; CDR3nt: TGTGCCAGCAGTTTTGCACTCAGGGGAGATACGCAGTATTTT; CDR3aa: CASSFALRGDTQYF
v_gene: TRBV6-1; d_gene: TRBD1; j_gene: TRBJ2-7; abundance: NA; CDR3nt: TGTGCCAGCACCTCCGACAGGGGTACCTACGAGCAGTACTTC; CDR3aa: CASTSDRGTYEQYF
v_gene: TRBV7-9; d_gene: TRBD1; j_gene: TRBJ1-1; abundance: few; CDR3nt: TGTGCCAGCAGCCTAATGACAGGGGACACTGAAGCTTTCTTT; CDR3aa: CASSLMTGDTEAFF
v_gene: TRBV7-9; d_gene: TRBD1; j_gene: TRBJ1-2; abundance: NA; CDR3nt: TGTGCCAGCAAAAGGACAGGGGGCGACTATGGCCACACCTTC; CDR3aa: CASKRTGGDYGHTF
v_gene: TRBV19; d_gene: TRBD2; j_gene: TRBJ2-1; abundance: NA; CDR3nt: TGTGCCAGTAGTATAGACCACAGCGGAGGCGGGAGGAGATACAATGAGCAGTTCTTC; CDR3aa: CASSIDHSGGGRRYNEQFF
v_gene: TRBV7-3; d_gene: NA; j_gene: TRBJ2-4; abundance: once; CDR3nt: TGTGCCAGCAGTCCTGACGAGGGGAACATTCAGTACTTC; CDR3aa: CASSPDEGNIQYF
v_gene: TRBV18; d_gene: NA; j_gene: TRBJ2-5; abundance: few; CDR3nt: TGTGCCAGCTCACCAGAACTAGGCTGGGAGACCCAGTACTTC; CDR3aa: CASSPELGWETQYF